This section outlines one T cell receptor beta chain sequence together with its context. This clone's antigen is unknown. No base qualities exist here, and no much larger clone lies one base off it. The cohort consisted of 600 to 750 healthy bone marrow donors. All cohort members were sampled while nominally healthy, although unrecorded immune exposures were likely present. The donor tested CMV seropositive and was one of the 289 seropositive cohort members. A peripheral blood sample was collected from each donor, and TCR beta sequencing was performed on peripheral blood mononuclear cells. Genomic DNA was extracted from the blood cell samples with the Qiagen DNeasy Blood Extraction Kit. Library prep was done by the immunoSEQ multiplex PCR assay. For the multiplex PCR, a mixture combining 60 forward primers for TCR Vbeta segments and 13 reverse primers for TCR Jbeta segments was used. A multiplex PCR assay on genomic DNA amplified the CDR3 region of rearranged TCR beta genes. Amplified TCR beta libraries were sequenced as 87-base-pair reads on the Illumina HiSeq System. The source study handled its data this way. Across the 600 to 700 repertoires, a later analysis counted around 80 million unique TCR beta chains, approximately 10 million of which were shared by at least two donors. Raw reads were error-corrected and collapsed into unique sequences with a nearest-neighbor algorithm that merged closely related sequences to remove PCR and sequencing errors. Alignment of CDR3 sequences to IMGT reference sequences was used to assign V, D and J gene segments. Each retained sequence needed at least a six-nucleotide match to both a V gene segment and a J gene segment. Rearrangements were classified as productive when the CDR3 lacked stop codons and remained in frame with V and J, and all other rearrangements were classified as non-productive. Following IMGT convention, CDR3 was defined as the stretch from the second conserved V-encoded cysteine to the conserved J-encoded phenylalanine. Sequences without an unambiguous match to a single V gene segment were excluded from the earlier analysis of a few hundred of the donors. In an earlier analysis of 587 of the donors, a V segment was called functional when productive rearrangements were above 56.7%, and segregating when the standard deviation between donors exceeded 5%. A statistical classification framework was developed to diagnose cytomegalovirus status using the catalog of TCR beta chain sequences. V and J gene assignment, in a later analysis, came from comparing TCR nucleotide sequences with IMGT/GENE-DB human TR gene sequences. Using the TCRdist pipeline, a later analysis assigned CDR3 sequences along with most-parsimonious VDJ recombination scenarios. In a later analysis, each TCR beta chain was defined by its CDR3 amino acid sequence together with its V-gene family, and reads lacking a unique V-gene family were excluded. As a way to deal with suspected cross-contamination and a sequencing artifact, a later analysis dropped roughly 620 nucleotide sequences that were highly shared and had low generation probability. In a later analysis, a clonal expansion index for each public chain was calculated from normalized within-repertoire ranks of inferred template counts. Generation probabilities in a later analysis came from a VDJ recombination model fitted to out-of-frame rearrangements, and those results were checked against IGoR. A later analysis scored TCR-TCR, TCR-HLA and TCR-CMV co-occurrence with hypergeometric tests, applying a repertoire-size bias correction to TCR pairs. False discovery rates were estimated in a later analysis by permuting HLA or CMV assignments 20 times. In a later analysis, co-occurring TCRs were grouped with DBSCAN, and TCRdist sequence similarity was added when clustering was performed within HLA-allele-positive subsets. For co-occurrence clustering, repertoires with fewer than 30,000 or more than 120,000 public chains were excluded, along with five or six repertoires with anomalous nucleotide sharing. TCRdb stores this immuneACCESS table with in-frame sequences only. Part of the clones is absent; in the studies checked, under half of the shortfall reflects unresolved V genes, and no reason is known for the rest. V and J calls and clone size are given by that table; D and trimming were obtained from the DNA. Recorded for this sample are 250,000 or so clones; approximately 81% of them occurred a single time. The ten largest account for almost 8% of the sample.

The data were taken from a study of cytomegalovirus exposure and HLA in healthy donors (TCRdb year 2017). The study in broad terms: An earlier analysis of 587 of the donors reported approximately 300 Gb of sequence data and 117 million unique TCR beta sequences obtained from around 190 million T cells. An early release that covered 500 to 800 HLA-typed donors contained approximately 300 gigabases of sequencing data and tens of millions of unique TCR sequences. Of the roughly 400 genotyped donors, approximately 82% fell in the genetic ancestry cluster associated with self-reported Caucasian donors. The study aimed to test whether signatures of past pathogen exposure could be identified by cataloging public T cell receptors. The study profiled the T cell repertoires of about 640 subjects by immunosequencing and related them to cytomegalovirus serostatus. Along with the roughly 670-subject first cohort, a separate validation cohort of more than 90 different subjects was used. The study combined high-throughput TCR immunosequencing, statistical association of individual TCRs with disease status, and machine learning to predict cytomegalovirus infection status. To study patterns of TCR occurrence, a later analysis re-analyzed previously published TCR beta repertoires from around 660 donors and added high-resolution HLA genotyping. Rather than drawing on any new phenotypic data, the later analysis identified candidate immune exposures from TCR beta sequences and the way those sequences occurred across donors. An earlier analysis of around 540 of the donors applied high-throughput TCR beta sequencing to assess whether each TCR beta V gene segment acted as functional or pseudogenic. Alongside the repertoire data, information on donor age, sex, ethnicity and CMV serostatus was compiled. A later genetic analysis used genome-wide SNP genotypes for about 55% of the 666 donors, treating that subset as a discovery cohort. All discovery cohort repertoires had been generated on a single sequencing platform. HLA typing covered class I and class II loci at four-digit resolution. The number of donors typed differed by locus, with about 629-630 for A, B, C, DRB1 and DQB1, around 500 for DQA1, 600 to 610 for DPA1, and over 400 for DPB1. Roughly five DR-DQ haplotypes were treated as single units for association and clustering because of strong linkage in the cohort. On average, roughly 200,000 unique TCR beta nucleotide sequences were sequenced per donor among more than 350 genotyped donors of the cohort, with 15% to 20% of those sequences being non-productive.

Paper-wide results and their limitations: Only TCR beta chains were sequenced in this cohort, and the absence of alpha or paired-chain data limited detectable features. In a later analysis, HLA-associated TCR beta chains showed more clonal expansion and lower generation probabilities than non-associated chains that were equally common. The only immune exposure information available for the cohort was CMV serostatus. While some public TCRs were present in many individuals, most TCR sequences turned up only very rarely across donors. When HLA alleles, especially DR and DQ, strongly co-occurred, TCR associations were difficult to assign to individual alleles. Specific HLA alleles were associated with over 15,000 TCR beta sequences at a false discovery rate of 0.05 in a later analysis. Because some donors lacked HLA typing at each locus, the association tests relied only on the typed subset. According to the authors, the approach could potentially be generalized to other disease states and immunological phenotypes. A later genetic analysis associated a missense DCLRE1C variant with V-gene and J-gene trimming of TCR beta chains, and an independent cohort replicated the association. Linkage disequilibrium might explain the correlated functional status among segregating V segments, but an unknown experimental factor could not be excluded. According to a later analysis, parvovirus B19, influenza, CMV and Epstein-Barr virus appeared linked to several top co-occurrence clusters. A later analysis found that most CMV-associated TCR beta chains appeared HLA-restricted, with HLA associations seemingly driven largely by CMV exposure. The study listed 164 TCR beta chains as associated with cytomegalovirus. A later analysis found that TCR association rates varied across HLA loci, with DRB1 alleles showing the most associated TCRs and HLA-C alleles the fewest. The classifier was reported to diagnose cytomegalovirus status with high specificity and sensitivity in both the original and validation cohorts. Three of the identified cytomegalovirus-associated TCR beta chains were confirmed in vitro to be specific for cytomegalovirus antigens. The sequencing pipeline was judged likely to have produced a cluster of highly shared sequence variants as a technical artifact. A further reported finding was that TCR beta sequences accurately predicted the HLA-A and HLA-B alleles for most subjects in the first cohort. Compared with the 666-donor mean, donors in an Asian-associated ancestry cluster had fewer N-insertions in productive TCRs, according to a later genetic analysis. Roughly uniform sequencing depth across donors was assumed in presence/absence analyses, although this assumption may not hold. Because counts were too low, seventeen rarely observed V segments, including chromosome 9 orphons, were excluded from the earlier analysis of roughly 580 of the donors. In an earlier analysis of around 600 of the donors, most TCR beta V segments appeared in productive rearrangements about 87% or about 30% of the time, broadly matching IMGT annotations.

The sequenced sample consisted of PBMCs. The clonotype comes from a woman in her fifties or sixties in good health and CMV-seropositive.

The sequenced DNA is TGTGCCAGCAGTTTGATGGGACAGGGGACCTCCTACAATGAGCAGTTCTTC. Its protein product is CASSLMGQGTSYNEQFF. The chain employs TRBV28 and TRBJ2-1, with 10 bases matching TRBD1. Counted from cysteine to phenylalanine, this CDR3 has 17 amino acids. Only the CDR3 portion is preserved as DNA: 51 bases, with reading frame beginning at the first base. Germline trimming: 3 bases from V, 0 bases from J; junction bases outside gene matches: 5. Via the germline V gene, CDR1 is MDHEN and CDR2 SYDVKM. The CDR3, completed at both ends by the reference TRBV28 and TRBJ2-1 genes, gives the full variable domain DVKVTQSSRYLVKRTGEKVFLECVQDMDHENMFWYRQDPGLGLRLIYFSYDVKMKEKGDIPEGYSVSREKKERFSLILESASTNQTSMYLCASSLMGQGTSYNEQFFGPGTRLTVL.